Listed below are T cell receptor beta chains from one sample, sequenced in a study of blood T cell repertoires in COVID-19. Assay: immunoSEQ multiplex PCR; the TCRdb copy retains only in-frame clones and omits some. The sample lists approximately 290,000 clones; 87% were seen once. Sequences were obtained from peripheral blood. The receptors originated from a man younger than 35 with active or convalescent COVID-19. Both conserved end residues are part of each CDR3. The D gene is left open where the match is weak. The size field is filled for only some rows; it gives once, few, many or a size class.

TRBV19,TRBD2,NA,TRBJ2-7,16,TGTGCCAGTAGCGCCAGACTAGCGGGCGAGACCTACGAGCAGTACTTC,CASSARLAGETYEQYF
TRBV12-3/TRBV12-4,TRBD1,NA,TRBJ2-7,13,TGTGCCAGCAGGACAGGGGGCGTGAACGAGCAGTACTTC,CASRTGGVNEQYF
TRBV7-9,TRBD1,NA,TRBJ2-2,15,TGTGCCAGCACTCCGGGACAGACAAACACCGGGGAGCTGTTTTTT,CASTPGQTNTGELFF
TRBV5-6,NA,NA,TRBJ2-1,13,TGTGCCAGCAGCTTGGAGCCAGGAGGCGAGCAGTTCTTC,CASSLEPGGEQFF
TRBV28,TRBD1,NA,TRBJ2-7,15,TGTGCCAGCAGTTTATCCGACAGGGTAATGCACGAGCAGTACTTC,CASSLSDRVMHEQYF
TRBV20-1,NA,NA,TRBJ1-2,11,TGCAGTGCTTTCAGGATCGATGGCTACACCTTC,CSAFRIDGYTF
TRBV7-8,TRBD2,NA,TRBJ2-2,17,TGTGCCAGCAGCTTAGGGGGCGGGACTAGCGTAACCGGGGAGCTGTTTTTT,CASSLGGGTSVTGELFF
TRBV18,TRBD1,NA,TRBJ2-6,17,TGTGCCAGCTCGCTCGGGACAGGGAGCTTTGGGGCCAACGTCCTGACTTTC,CASSLGTGSFGANVLTF
TRBV2,TRBD2,NA,TRBJ2-7,16,TGTGCCAGCAGTGGAGTTAGGACTAGCATTTCCTACGAGCAGTACTTC,CASSGVRTSISYEQYF
TRBV6-4,NA,NA,TRBJ1-1,13,TGTGCCAGCAGTGTAGGGGAGAACACTGAAGCTTTCTTT,CASSVGENTEAFF
TRBV6-1,NA,NA,TRBJ2-1,14,TGTGCCAGCAGTGAAGACACTACCCAAAATGAGCAGTTCTTC,CASSEDTTQNEQFF
TRBV6-5,NA,NA,TRBJ1-5,15,TGTGCCAGCAGACGAACAGGTAATAGCAATCAGCCCCAGCATTTT,CASRRTGNSNQPQHF
TRBV28,NA,NA,TRBJ1-1,14,TGTGCCAGCAGTTCGACAGGATCGAACACTGAAGCTTTCTTT,CASSSTGSNTEAFF
TRBV25-1,TRBD1,NA,TRBJ2-3,16,TGTGCCAGCAGTGAATGGGGGACAGGGGGCGCAGATACGCAGTATTTT,CASSEWGTGGADTQYF
TRBV12-3/TRBV12-4,NA,few,TRBJ2-3,11,TGTGCCAGCAGTTTTCCGGATACGCAGTATTTT,CASSFPDTQYF
TRBV7-3,NA,NA,TRBJ2-5,13,TGTGCCAGCAGCCAACAGGTGGGAGAGACCCAGTACTTC,CASSQQVGETQYF
TRBV16,NA,NA,TRBJ1-4,13,TGTGCCAGCAGCCAGGCATATAATGAAAAACTGTTTTTT,CASSQAYNEKLFF
TRBV28,NA,few,TRBJ2-3,13,TGTGCCACCGGGACAATAAGCACAGATACGCAGTATTTT,CATGTISTDTQYF
TRBV7-8,TRBD1,NA,TRBJ2-7,15,TGTGCCAGCAGCTTAGGAGTAGGGGGCTCGTACGAGCAGTACTTC,CASSLGVGGSYEQYF
TRBV7-2,TRBD2,NA,TRBJ2-5,15,TGTGCCAGCAGCTTCCGACTCGTCGGGGGGGAGACCCAGTACTTC,CASSFRLVGGETQYF
TRBV28,TRBD1,NA,TRBJ2-7,14,TGTGCCAGCAGTTTCAGCAACAGGGGGGACGAGCAGTACTTC,CASSFSNRGDEQYF
TRBV5-1,TRBD2,NA,TRBJ2-1,15,TGCGCCAGCAGCGAGGGACTAGCGGTATACAATGAGCAGTTCTTC,CASSEGLAVYNEQFF
TRBV28,NA,NA,TRBJ2-6,15,TGTGCCAGCAGTCGGGACATCTTGGGGGCCAACGTCCTGACTTTC,CASSRDILGANVLTF
TRBV4-1,TRBD1,NA,TRBJ1-1,15,TGCGCCAGCAGCCAAACGACAGGGAGGTTTGTTGCAGCTTTCTTT,CASSQTTGRFVAAFF
TRBV18,TRBD2,NA,TRBJ2-3,14,TGTGCCAGCTCCGGGCTAGCGGGCACAGATACGCAGTATTTT,CASSGLAGTDTQYF
TRBV5-1,TRBD1,NA,TRBJ1-4,16,TGCGCCAGCAGCCGGGGTAACAGGGGGACTAATGAAAAACTGTTTTTT,CASSRGNRGTNEKLFF
TRBV28,TRBD2,NA,TRBJ2-1,16,TGTGCCAGCAGGGGTTCGGGAGGGGGGTCCTACAATGAGCAGTTCTTC,CASRGSGGGSYNEQFF
TRBV6-5,TRBD2,NA,TRBJ2-7,13,TGTGCCAGCAGAGCGGGAGGTACCTACGAGCAGTACTTC,CASRAGGTYEQYF
TRBV4-1,TRBD2,NA,TRBJ2-2,17,TGCGCCAGCAGCCCCCGCGCGAGCGGGAGTAGGGTCGGGGAGCTGTTTTTT,CASSPRASGSRVGELFF
TRBV7-3,TRBD1,few,TRBJ1-6,15,TGTGCCAGCAGCTTAAAGGGGGCATGGAATTCACCCCTCCACTTT,CASSLKGAWNSPLHF
TRBV10-3,NA,NA,TRBJ2-1,16,TGTGCCATCAGTGAGTACCCAGCTAGCTCCTACAATGAGCAGTTCTTC,CAISEYPASSYNEQFF
TRBV9,TRBD1,NA,TRBJ1-2,15,TGTGCCAGCAGCCGAGGGGACAGGGGCAACTATGGCTACACCTTC,CASSRGDRGNYGYTF
TRBV27,TRBD1,NA,TRBJ1-4,15,TGTGCCAGCAGTTTCGAGACAGGGTCTAATGAAAAACTGTTTTTT,CASSFETGSNEKLFF
TRBV12-2,NA,NA,TRBJ2-1,17,TGTGCAAGTCGCCATATCCATCCGGGGGGGCCCTACAATGAGCAGTTCTTC,CASRHIHPGGPYNEQFF
TRBV5-6,TRBD2,NA,TRBJ2-7,14,TGTGCCGGCTCACTAGCGGGGGGCGGGAACGAGCAGTACTTC,CAGSLAGGGNEQYF
TRBV28,NA,few,TRBJ2-3,16,TGTGCCAGCAGTTTTATAGGGGGAAGGGGGACAGATACGCAGTATTTT,CASSFIGGRGTDTQYF
TRBV2,NA,NA,TRBJ1-1,13,TGTGCCAGCAGTGTAGGAGGGAACACTGAAGCTTTCTTT,CASSVGGNTEAFF
TRBV18,TRBD2,NA,TRBJ2-7,15,TGTGCCAGCTCACCAGTTAGCGGGACGTCCTACGAGCAGTACTTC,CASSPVSGTSYEQYF
TRBV7-9,NA,NA,TRBJ2-7,15,TGTGCCAGCAGCTTCCCACCGGGACAAGACTACGAGCAGTACTTC,CASSFPPGQDYEQYF
TRBV29-1,TRBD2,once,TRBJ2-7,14,TGCAGCGTTCTTGGGGGGGGGAGCTCCTACGAGCAGTACTTC,CSVLGGGSSYEQYF
TRBV4-1,TRBD1,NA,TRBJ1-1,17,TGCGCCAGCAGCTCTCGGGGCAGGGGGCGGAAAGACACTGAAGCTTTCTTT,CASSSRGRGRKDTEAFF
TRBV7-2,TRBD1,few,TRBJ1-1,16,TGTGCCAGCAGCTCGACAGGGGGCATTCCGAACACTGAAGCTTTCTTT,CASSSTGGIPNTEAFF
TRBV7-8,TRBD2,NA,TRBJ2-6,19,TGTGCCAGCAGCTTAGAACTAGCGGGAGATGCCTCTGGGGCCAACGTCCTGACTTTC,CASSLELAGDASGANVLTF
TRBV5-5,TRBD1,NA,TRBJ1-5,15,TGTGCCAGCACCCGGACAGGCTCTTGGAATCAGCCCCAGCATTTT,CASTRTGSWNQPQHF
TRBV3-1/TRBV3-2,TRBD1,NA,TRBJ2-7,16,TGTGCCAGCAGCCAAGCCGGACAGGGGAGCTCCTACGAGCAGTACTTC,CASSQAGQGSSYEQYF
TRBV3-1/TRBV3-2,TRBD2,NA,TRBJ2-1,19,TGTGCCAGCAGCCAAGTGGTCGGGTTGTCTAGCGGGGCCTACAATGAGCAGTTCTTC,CASSQVVGLSSGAYNEQFF
TRBV28,NA,NA,TRBJ2-7,14,TGTGCCAGCAGTTCTCCGGAGGAAGGCTACGAGCAGTACTTC,CASSSPEEGYEQYF
TRBV11-3,TRBD2,NA,TRBJ2-3,17,TGTGCCAGCAGCCAAGGACTAGCGGGGGGGTCCACAGATACGCAGTATTTT,CASSQGLAGGSTDTQYF
TRBV24-1,TRBD1,NA,TRBJ2-3,16,TGTGCCACCAGTGAACCGGACAGGGATGGCACAGATACGCAGTATTTT,CATSEPDRDGTDTQYF
TRBV28,NA,NA,TRBJ2-7,12,TGTGCCAGCAGTTTACGGGTGGCCGAGCAGTACTTC,CASSLRVAEQYF
TRBV5-6,TRBD2,once,TRBJ2-1,18,TGTGCCAGCAGCTTAGGACTAGCGGGCAGTGCGTTTGACAATGAGCAGTTCTTC,CASSLGLAGSAFDNEQFF
TRBV7-6,TRBD2,NA,TRBJ2-1,16,TGTGCCAGCAGCCCAAAGAGAGCGGGGGGCGGCAATGAGCAGTTCTTC,CASSPKRAGGGNEQFF
TRBV10-3,NA,NA,TRBJ2-5,15,TGTGCCATCAGTGAGTCGGGCAGGGACCAAGAGACCCAGTACTTC,CAISESGRDQETQYF
TRBV28,TRBD2,NA,TRBJ2-3,18,TGTGCCAGCAGTGCCCGTAAGGTAGCTAGCGGCCCCACAGATACGCAGTATTTT,CASSARKVASGPTDTQYF
TRBV2,NA,NA,TRBJ1-3,13,TGTGCCAGCAGTGAGAGATTCGGAAACACCATATATTTT,CASSERFGNTIYF
TRBV27,TRBD1,NA,TRBJ1-6,16,TGTGCCAGCAGTTACGCGACAGGGTCCGTCAGCTCACCCCTCCACTTT,CASSYATGSVSSPLHF